The 19 T cell receptor beta chains below were found in one sample sequenced in a study of blood T cell repertoires in COVID-19. Method: immunoSEQ multiplex PCR; TCRdb's copy keeps in-frame clones and lacks some. The table has about 100,000 clones, about four fifths seen once. Sample: peripheral blood. All receptors derive from a woman in her 70s with acute or convalescent COVID-19.

The J gene is TRBJ2-7, the V gene TRBV7-9, with 8 bases fitting TRBD1. The CDR3 runs 16 residues. The V gene's germline CDR1 is SEHNR and CDR2 FQNEAQ (reference sequence). V shed 3 bases, J shed 3 bases, and the junction held 10 bases outside the gene matches. In DNA, the CDR3 is TGTGCCAGCAGCTTCCAGGGGGACAGGACGATCTACGAGCAGTACGTC. Protein: CASSFQGDRTIYEQYV.

The chain recombines TRBV2 with TRBJ1-2, with D perhaps TRBD1 (6 bases). This CDR3 is built from 14 residues. V gave up 7 bases and J gave up 5 bases, with 17 bases separating them. The germline V gene has CDR1 SNHLY and CDR2 FYNNEI. DNA of the CDR3: TGTGCCAGCAAGGGGACACTCCAGGAGTATGGCTACACCTTC. Its protein product is CASKGTLQEYGYTF.

This clone was counted only a few times. V is TRBV28 and J is TRBJ1-5; D remains ambiguous. V was clipped by 3 bases and J by 5 bases, with 8 bases between them. The length of the CDR3 is 13 residues. From germline, CDR1 is MDHEN and CDR2 SYDVKM. CDR3 in amino acids: CASSFVGDQPQHF. The CDR3 nucleotides are TGTGCCAGCAGTTTTGTGGGCGATCAGCCCCAGCATTTT.

This clone was seen a handful of times. V is TRBV7-9 and J is TRBJ2-3; D is possibly TRBD1 (6 bases). Germline CDR1 is SEHNR and CDR2 is FQNEAQ (reference sequence). The CDR3 covers 14 residues. V lost 4 bases and J 7 bases, leaving 15 bases between the germline ends. CDR3 bases: TGTGCCAGCAGCTCCGACAGGAGTATCAATACGCAGTATTTT. This codes for CASSSDRSINTQYF. The variable domain in full, with the rest retrieved from reference TRBV7-9 and TRBJ2-3, is DTGVSQNPRHKITKRGQNVTFRCDPISEHNRLYWYRQTLGQGPEFLTYFQNEAQLEKSRLLSDRFSAERPKGSFSTLEIQRTEQGDSAMYLCASSSDRSINTQYFGPGTRLTVL.

The rearrangement uses TRBV9 and TRBJ2-1, with 8 bases identical to TRBD2. The germline gives CDR1 SGDLS, CDR2 YYNGEE. The length of the CDR3 is 16 residues. Unmatched junction bases numbered 4, after V lost 0 bases and J lost 2 bases. The CDR3 spells CASSVGEAGAYNEQFF. The CDR3 DNA is TGTGCCAGCAGCGTAGGGGAAGCGGGAGCCTACAATGAGCAGTTCTTC.

The chain has TRBV5-1 and TRBJ2-3; D remains ambiguous. Germline V lookup: CDR1 SGHRS, CDR2 YFSETQ. V was shortened by 4 bases and J by 4 bases, with 10 bases between the two germline ends. CDR3 size: 13 residues. The CDR3: CASSGQRSDTQYF. Written as DNA, the CDR3 is TGCGCCAGCAGCGGTCAACGGTCAGATACGCAGTATTTT.

V gene TRBV6-1 combines with J gene TRBJ1-2; D gene ambiguous. V was trimmed by 5 bases and J by 5 bases, leaving 15 bases between them. The CDR3 has 14 residues. CDR1 is MNHNS and CDR2 is SASEGT in the germline V gene. The CDR3 spells CASSSVREFYGYTF. CDR3 coding DNA: TGTGCCAGCAGTTCCGTCCGAGAGTTTTATGGCTACACCTTC.

The chain is built from TRBV28 and TRBJ1-2, with 8 positions matching TRBD1. CDR1 and CDR2 (germline): MDHEN, SYDVKM. The V and J ends lost 5 bases and 3 bases, in that order; junction bases with no gene match: 11. This CDR3 is 16 amino acids long. CDR3 bases: TGTGCCAGCAGTCCCCAGGGGGCGGTAAGTCACTATGGCTACACCTTC. Protein product: CASSPQGAVSHYGYTF.

The chain recombines TRBV5-1 with TRBJ2-7; 7 bases fit TRBD2. The CDR3 consists of 15 residues. CDR1 is SGHRS and CDR2 is YFSETQ in the germline V gene. V lost 4 bases and J lost 2; bases outside the gene matches: 9. The CDR3 loop reads CASSRGTTGTYEQYF. DNA of the CDR3: TGCGCCAGCAGCCGAGGGACTACCGGGACCTACGAGCAGTACTTC.

The genes are TRBV12-5 and TRBJ2-5; 7 positions agree with TRBD1. V shed 6 bases and J 2 bases; nucleotides not matched to a gene: 6. The CDR3 sequence is 14 residues long. Germline lookup yields CDR1 LGHNT and CDR2 FRNRAP. The CDR3 loop is CASGKADRQETQYF. In nucleotides, the CDR3 is TGTGCTAGTGGCAAGGCGGACAGGCAAGAGACCCAGTACTTC.

This chain connects TRBV27 to TRBJ2-2; D is perhaps TRBD1 (6 bases). Germline CDR1 reads MNHEY; CDR2 reads SMNVEV (reference sequence). This CDR3 contains 13 residues. The V and J ends lost 10 bases and 1 base respectively, with 10 bases between them. The CDR3, as DNA: TGTGCCACCCAGGGACAGAACACCGGGGAGCTGTTTTTT. Translating gives CATQGQNTGELFF.

The V and J genes are TRBV12-5 and TRBJ1-1; D remains ambiguous. The germline gives CDR1 LGHNT, CDR2 FRNRAP. CDR3 size: 13 residues. The V end lost 1 base, the J end lost 1 base, and 4 bases lay between the germline ends. The CDR3 is CASGLGGNTEAFF. In nucleotides, the CDR3 is TGTGCTAGTGGTTTGGGAGGGAACACTGAAGCTTTCTTT.

V is TRBV5-8 and J is TRBJ2-1; 7 bases are shared with TRBD1. The CDR3 contains 17 residues. V lost 5 bases to trimming and J lost 1 base; unmatched junction nucleotides: 12. Germline lookup yields CDR1 SGHTS and CDR2 YDEGEE. The CDR3 is CASRRSAGGRSYNEQFF. In nucleotides, the CDR3 is TGTGCCAGCAGAAGAAGCGCAGGGGGTCGGTCCTACAATGAGCAGTTCTTC.

The chain links TRBV6-5 to TRBJ2-5, with D perhaps TRBD1 (6 bases). The CDR3 has 12 residues. Germline V gives CDR1 MNHEY, CDR2 SVGAGI. The V end was cut by 9 bases, the J end by 2 bases, with 10 bases between. The CDR3 here is CARAGTQETQYF. Written as DNA, the CDR3 is TGTGCCAGGGCCGGGACACAAGAGACCCAGTACTTC.

The chain recombines TRBV11-2 with TRBJ1-1; D is unresolved. The germline V gene encodes CDR1 SGHAT and CDR2 FQNNGV. The CDR3 runs to 13 residues. V was pared by 2 bases and J by 2 bases, with 6 bases between. As DNA, the CDR3 is TGTGCCAGCAGCTTACAGGTCAACACTGAAGCTTTCTTT. Translation: CASSLQVNTEAFF. Supplemented by reference TRBV11-2 and TRBJ1-1, the full variable domain reads EAGVAQSPRYKIIEKRQSVAFWCNPISGHATLYWYQQILGQGPKLLIQFQNNGVVDDSQLPKDRFSAERLKGVDSTLKIQPAKLEDSAVYLCASSLQVNTEAFFGQGTRLTVV.

The CDR3, as DNA: TGCAGCGTTGAGACCCCCGGGACAGGGGGAGGTGGCTACACCTTC. Translated, it gives CSVETPGTGGGGYTF. The chain recombines TRBV29-1 with TRBJ1-2; TRBD1 agrees at 11 bases. Germline V gives CDR1 SQVTM, CDR2 ANQGSEA. The V gene end was trimmed by 3 bases and the J gene end by 7 bases; junction bases not matched to a gene: 10. The CDR3 loop spans 15 amino acids.

The V gene is TRBV28, the J gene TRBJ1-4, with TRBD1 matching over 7 bases. The CDR3 consists of 15 residues. Per the germline V gene, CDR1 is MDHEN and CDR2 is SYDVKM. With 5 bases clipped from V and 8 bases from J, the junction kept 11 bases outside the gene matches. As DNA, the CDR3 is TGTGCCAGCAGTCCCTGGGACAGCCGTGAGGAAAAACTGTTTTTT. Translated: CASSPWDSREEKLFF.

The chain has TRBV7-9 and TRBJ2-7; D is possibly TRBD1 (6 bases). This CDR3 spans 14 amino acids. CDR1 and CDR2 from the germline V gene are SEHNR and FQNEAQ (reference sequence). Trimming removed 5 bases at V and 3 bases at J, with 14 bases between. CDR3 residues: CASSPVEGDYEQYF. In nucleotides, the CDR3 is TGTGCCAGCAGCCCAGTAGAGGGGGACTACGAGCAGTACTTC.

V is TRBV7-9 and J is TRBJ1-3, with D tentatively TRBD1 (6 bases). The CDR3 has 16 residues. From germline, CDR1 is SEHNR and CDR2 FQNEAQ (reference sequence). The V gene lost 6 bases and the J gene lost 8 bases, with 23 bases spanning the gap. CDR3 sequence reads: CASRPDSRWFVDTIYF. The CDR3 nucleotides are TGTGCCAGCAGACCGGACAGCCGTTGGTTTGTAGACACCATATATTTT. Based on the CDR3 plus reference TRBV7-9 and TRBJ1-3, the full variable domain is DTGVSQNPRHKITKRGQNVTFRCDPISEHNRLYWYRQTLGQGPEFLTYFQNEAQLEKSRLLSDRFSAERPKGSFSTLEIQRTEQGDSAMYLCASRPDSRWFVDTIYFGEGSWLTVV.